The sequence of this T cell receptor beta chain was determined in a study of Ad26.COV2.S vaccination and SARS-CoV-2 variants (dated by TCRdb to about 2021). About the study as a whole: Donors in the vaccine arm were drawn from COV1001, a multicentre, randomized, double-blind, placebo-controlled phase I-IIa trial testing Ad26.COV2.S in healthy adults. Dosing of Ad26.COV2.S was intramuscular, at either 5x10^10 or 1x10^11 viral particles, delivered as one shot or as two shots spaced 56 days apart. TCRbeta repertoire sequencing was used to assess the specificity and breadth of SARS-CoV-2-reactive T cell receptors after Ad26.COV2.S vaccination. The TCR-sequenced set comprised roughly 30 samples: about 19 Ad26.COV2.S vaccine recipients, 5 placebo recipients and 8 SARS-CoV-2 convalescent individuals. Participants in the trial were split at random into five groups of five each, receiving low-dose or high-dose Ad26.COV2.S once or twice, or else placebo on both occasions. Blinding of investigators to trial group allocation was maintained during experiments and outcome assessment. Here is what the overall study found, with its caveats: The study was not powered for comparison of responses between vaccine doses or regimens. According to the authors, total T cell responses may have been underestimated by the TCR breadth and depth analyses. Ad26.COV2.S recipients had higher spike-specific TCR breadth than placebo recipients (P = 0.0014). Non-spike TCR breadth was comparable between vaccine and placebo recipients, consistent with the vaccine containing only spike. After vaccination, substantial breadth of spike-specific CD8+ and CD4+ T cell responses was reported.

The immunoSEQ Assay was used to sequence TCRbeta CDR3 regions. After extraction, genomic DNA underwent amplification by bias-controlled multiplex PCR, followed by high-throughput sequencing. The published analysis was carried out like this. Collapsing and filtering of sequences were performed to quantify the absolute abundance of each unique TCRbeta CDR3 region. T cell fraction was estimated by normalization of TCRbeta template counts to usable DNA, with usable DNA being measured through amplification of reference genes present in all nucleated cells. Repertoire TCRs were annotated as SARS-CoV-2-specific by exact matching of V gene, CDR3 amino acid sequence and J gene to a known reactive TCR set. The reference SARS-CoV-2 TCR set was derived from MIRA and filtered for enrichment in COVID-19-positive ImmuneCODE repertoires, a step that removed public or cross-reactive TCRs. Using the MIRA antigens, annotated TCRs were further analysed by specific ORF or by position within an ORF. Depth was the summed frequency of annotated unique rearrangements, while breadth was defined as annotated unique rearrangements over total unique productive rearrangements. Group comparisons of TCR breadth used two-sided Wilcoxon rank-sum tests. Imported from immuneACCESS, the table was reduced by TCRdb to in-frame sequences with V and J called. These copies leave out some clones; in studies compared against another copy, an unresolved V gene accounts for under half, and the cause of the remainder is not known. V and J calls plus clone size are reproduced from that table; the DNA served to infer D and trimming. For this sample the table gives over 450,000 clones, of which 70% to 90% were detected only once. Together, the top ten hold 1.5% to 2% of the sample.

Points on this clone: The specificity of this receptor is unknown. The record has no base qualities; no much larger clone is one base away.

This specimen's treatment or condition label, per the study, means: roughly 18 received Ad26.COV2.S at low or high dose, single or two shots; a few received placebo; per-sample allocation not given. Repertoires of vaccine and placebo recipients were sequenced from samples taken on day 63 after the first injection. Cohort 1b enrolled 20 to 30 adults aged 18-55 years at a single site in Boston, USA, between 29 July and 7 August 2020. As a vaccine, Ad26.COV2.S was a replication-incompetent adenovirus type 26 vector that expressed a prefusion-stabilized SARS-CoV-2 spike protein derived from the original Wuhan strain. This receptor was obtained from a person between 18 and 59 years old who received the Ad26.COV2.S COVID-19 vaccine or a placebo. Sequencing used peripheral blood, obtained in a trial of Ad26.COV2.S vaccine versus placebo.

At the DNA level, the sequence is TGTGCCACCAGTGACCCCGGGACAGGGGCCTACGAGCAGTACTTC. It specifies CATSDPGTGAYEQYF. The chain is made from TRBV24-1 and TRBJ2-7, with 10 middle bases fitting TRBD1. In the germline V gene, CDR1 corresponds to KGHDR and CDR2 to SFDVKD. Unmatched junction bases come to 4, with V trimmed by 4 bases and J by 2 bases. From cysteine to phenylalanine, the CDR3 is 15 amino acids long. Here the CDR3 DNA is all that survives: 45 bases in frame from base 1.